Below, 24 T cell receptor beta chains from the same sample are listed, as sequenced in a study of cytomegalovirus exposure and HLA in healthy donors. PCR employed 60 Vbeta and 13 Jbeta primers. Produced via immunoSEQ multiplex PCR; TCRdb's table is partial and in-frame only. The table lists about 160,000 clones, 60% to 70% of them singletons. Sequenced: PBMCs. The receptors originated from an older woman in good health and CMV-seropositive.

The rearrangement uses TRBV9 and TRBJ2-3, with TRBD2 as a possible D gene (7 bases). This CDR3 has 16 amino acids. Germline V CDR1 and CDR2: SGDLS, YYNGEE. Trimming cost V 0 bases and J 2 bases, with 13 bases left between them. For the CDR3, the DNA is TGTGCCAGCAGCGTAGGGGGGGGCGGAGTCACAGATACGCAGTATTTT. The encoded protein is CASSVGGGGVTDTQYF. Filled out from reference TRBV9 and TRBJ2-3, the complete variable domain reads DSGVTQTPKHLITATGQRVTLRCSPRSGDLSVYWYQQSLDQGLQFLIQYYNGEERAKGNILERFSAQQFPDLHSELNLSSLELGDSALYFCASSVGGGGVTDTQYFGPGTRLTVL.

This chain joins TRBV7-9 and TRBJ2-3; 10 bases are a match to TRBD1. V lost 4 bases and J lost 4; bases outside the gene matches: 5. Germline V gene data show CDR1 as SEHNR and CDR2 as FQNEAQ (reference sequence). This CDR3 has 15 residues. The CDR3 region has the DNA TGTGCCAGCAGCTCAGACAGGGGGCGAGCAGATACGCAGTATTTT. Translated, it gives CASSSDRGRADTQYF. The full variable domain, in which reference TRBV7-9 and TRBJ2-3 provide the parts outside the CDR3, is DTGVSQNPRHKITKRGQNVTFRCDPISEHNRLYWYRQTLGQGPEFLTYFQNEAQLEKSRLLSDRFSAERPKGSFSTLEIQRTEQGDSAMYLCASSSDRGRADTQYFGPGTRLTVL.

This clone was seen once. The rearrangement links TRBV28 to TRBJ2-1; possibly TRBD1 for D (6 bases). From germline, CDR1 is MDHEN and CDR2 SYDVKM. The CDR3 loop spans 13 amino acids. The V gene lost 6 bases and the J gene lost 7 bases, with 13 bases spanning the gap. In DNA, the CDR3 is TGTGCCAGCAGCAACCTCAGGGGTAATGAGCAGTTCTTC. It translates to CASSNLRGNEQFF.

In nucleotides, the CDR3 is TGTGCCAGTAGCACCCTAAATCAGCCCCAGCATTTT. Amino acids: CASSTLNQPQHF. The chain combines TRBV19 with TRBJ1-5; no firm D call. Germline-derived CDR1 and CDR2 are LNHDA and SQIVND (reference sequence). The V and J ends lost 6 bases and 4 bases respectively, with 7 bases between them. The CDR3 consists of 12 residues.

This clone came up a few times. V gene TRBV9 combines with J gene TRBJ2-3, with D hard to call. From germline, CDR1 is SGDLS and CDR2 YYNGEE. The V end was cut by 4 bases, the J end by 6 bases, with 9 bases between. This CDR3 comprises 12 residues. The CDR3: CASSPAGDTQYF. Written as DNA, the CDR3 is TGTGCCAGCAGCCCCGCCGGGGATACGCAGTATTTT.

The chain is built from TRBV7-8 and TRBJ1-2, with TRBD1 matching 8 bases. The germline CDR1 and CDR2 sequences are SGHVS and FQNEAQ. V shed 4 bases, J shed 8 bases, and the junction held 9 bases outside the gene matches. The CDR3 is 14 amino acids. This chain's CDR3 is CASSSHRTGHGYTF. DNA for the CDR3: TGTGCCAGCAGCTCTCATAGGACAGGGCACGGCTACACCTTC. The full variable domain, completed using reference TRBV7-8 and TRBJ1-2, is GAGVSQSPRYKVAKRGQDVALRCDPISGHVSLFWYQQALGQGPEFLTYFQNEAQLDKSGLPSDRFFAERPEGSVSTLKIQRTQQEDSAVYLCASSSHRTGHGYTFGSGTRLTVV.

V gene TRBV11-2 combines with J gene TRBJ2-3, with a weak D call TRBD2 (5 bases). V was clipped by 5 bases and J by 1 base, with 16 bases between them. This CDR3 has 16 residues. Germline V gene sequence: CDR1 SGHAT, CDR2 FQNNGV. CDR3 nucleotides: TGTGCCAGCAGCAGAGGGATATTTTTAGGCACAGATACGCAGTATTTT. It codes for CASSRGIFLGTDTQYF.

The chain uses TRBV5-1 and TRBJ1-1, with D unclear. V lost 4 bases and J 1 base, leaving 8 bases between the germline ends. CDR1 and CDR2 from the germline V gene are SGHRS and YFSETQ. This CDR3 has 13 residues. The CDR3 here is CASSPSSNTEAFF. The CDR3, as DNA: TGCGCCAGCAGCCCCTCGTCGAACACTGAAGCTTTCTTT. The whole variable domain, remainder taken from reference TRBV5-1 and TRBJ1-1, is KAGVTQTPRYLIKTRGQQVTLSCSPISGHRSVSWYQQTPGQGLQFLFEYFSETQRNKGNFPGRFSGRQFSNSRSEMNVSTLELGDSALYLCASSPSSNTEAFFGQGTRLTVV.

V gene TRBV7-9 combines with J gene TRBJ2-1, with 11 bases matching TRBD1. The CDR3 is 14 residues long. The V gene's germline CDR1 is SEHNR and CDR2 FQNEAQ (reference sequence). Trimming took 5 bases from V and 10 from J; bases not matched to a gene: 7. The CDR3 region is CASSSGTGGYEQFF. The CDR3 DNA sequence: TGTGCCAGCAGCAGTGGGACAGGGGGTTACGAGCAGTTCTTC.

The CDR3 loop is CASSVSGSGNEQFF. The CDR3 DNA follows: TGTGCCAGCAGCGTTAGCGGGTCGGGGAATGAGCAGTTCTTC. The chain links TRBV9 to TRBJ2-1; 7 nucleotides line up with TRBD2. The J segment lost 7 bases and the V segment lost 2 bases, leaving 6 bases of the junction unmatched. Germline V CDR1 and CDR2: SGDLS, YYNGEE. CDR3 length: 14 residues.

The sample holds a few counts of this clone. The chain uses TRBV9 and TRBJ2-1; 8 bases fit TRBD2. The CDR3 runs to 15 residues. CDR1 SGDLS and CDR2 YYNGEE come from the germline V gene. V dropped 4 bases and J dropped 8; count of bases not matched to a gene: 11. Here the CDR3 DNA reads TGTGCCAGCAGCCTACCGGGACTAGGGGTCGATGAGCAGTTCTTC. It translates to CASSLPGLGVDEQFF.

The chain uses TRBV27 and TRBJ1-4; 7 nucleotides match TRBD1. Germline values: CDR1 MNHEY, CDR2 SMNVEV (reference sequence). This CDR3 spans 13 amino acids. V lost 8 bases and J lost 4; bases outside the gene matches: 4. The CDR3 is CASGGTVNEKLFF. The CDR3 DNA is TGTGCCAGCGGCGGGACAGTTAATGAAAAACTGTTTTTT.

The chain joins TRBV6-5 to TRBJ2-3; 8 nucleotides match TRBD1. This CDR3 region has 16 residues. Trimming cost V 4 bases and J 9 bases; bases outside gene matches: 15. Germline V gene lookup returns CDR1 MNHEY and CDR2 SVGAGI. The CDR3 loop is CASSLTGGPGRGTQYF. The CDR3 region has the DNA TGTGCCAGCAGTTTAACAGGGGGGCCGGGTAGGGGCACGCAGTATTTT.

This chain uses TRBV7-9 with TRBJ1-2; 7 bases map to TRBD1. The CDR3 totals 13 residues. Per germline, CDR1 SEHNR and CDR2 FQNEAQ (reference sequence). The trim removed 5 bases at V and 6 bases at J, leaving 6 bases unmatched. CDR3: CASSTRDSHGYTF. CDR3 nucleotides: TGTGCCAGCAGCACCCGGGACAGTCATGGCTACACCTTC.

V is TRBV5-1 and J is TRBJ1-3, with TRBD1 identical over 7 bases. With 0 bases clipped from V and 3 bases from J, the junction kept 3 bases outside the gene matches. CDR3 length equals 15 residues. Germline V gene lookup returns CDR1 SGHRS and CDR2 YFSETQ. The CDR3: CASSLEGQRGNTIYF. The CDR3 DNA sequence: TGCGCCAGCAGCTTGGAGGGACAGCGTGGAAACACCATATATTTT.

This clone was seen only a few times. The chain joins TRBV29-1 to TRBJ2-1; 11 positions agree with TRBD2. The germline V gene encodes CDR1 SQVTM and CDR2 ANQGSEA. Unmatched junction bases numbered 3, after V lost 6 bases and J lost 5 bases. The CDR3 is made up of 13 amino acids. CDR3 residues: CSVKGLADNEQFF. CDR3 coding DNA: TGCAGCGTCAAGGGACTAGCGGACAATGAGCAGTTCTTC.

This clone was found a few times. CDR3 amino acids: CASTSRGASPAEQYF. The CDR3 DNA reads TGTGCCAGCACCTCCCGGGGGGCTTCCCCCGCCGAGCAGTACTTC. The chain combines TRBV5-6 with TRBJ2-7, with D perhaps TRBD2 (7 bases). The CDR3 is 15 residues long. V lost 6 bases and J 6 bases, leaving 22 bases between the germline ends. Germline V gene sequence: CDR1 SGHDT, CDR2 YYEEEE. Together with reference TRBV5-6 and TRBJ2-7, the CDR3 gives the full variable domain: DAGVTQSPTHLIKTRGQQVTLRCSPKSGHDTVSWYQQALGQGPQFIFQYYEEEERQRGNFPDRFSGHQFPNYSSELNVNALLLGDSALYLCASTSRGASPAEQYFGPGTRLTVT.

This clone was seen a few times. The chain is built from TRBV19 and TRBJ1-1; no reliable D call. CDR3 length: 13 amino acids. V was shortened by 7 bases and J by 1 base, with 10 bases between the two germline ends. The V gene's germline CDR1 is LNHDA and CDR2 SQIVND (reference sequence). Written as DNA, the CDR3 is TGTGCCAGTAAAAAAATACAGAACACTGAAGCTTTCTTT. It encodes CASKKIQNTEAFF.

This clone has just one count. The rearrangement uses TRBV4-3 and TRBJ2-2; possible D gene TRBD2, 6 bases. V was shortened by 0 bases and J by 6 bases, with 20 bases between the two germline ends. CDR1 and CDR2 from the germline V gene are LGHNA and YSLEER. The CDR3 spans 18 residues. The CDR3 here is CASSQERPAGPSAGELFF. The CDR3 bases are TGCGCCAGCAGCCAAGAGCGTCCGGCGGGACCGAGCGCCGGGGAGCTGTTTTTT.

The chain uses TRBV20-1 and TRBJ1-1; D gene uncertain. This CDR3 region has 11 residues. V was trimmed by 6 bases and J by 10 bases, leaving 15 bases between them. Germline lookup yields CDR1 DFQATT and CDR2 SNEGSKA (reference sequence). The CDR3 DNA follows: TGCAGTGCCAATCACGGTTCGGGAGCTTTCTTT. This translates into CSANHGSGAFF.

J is TRBJ1-2 and V is TRBV30, with D perhaps TRBD1 (5 bases). Between the trimmed V and J ends, which lost 4 bases and 4 bases, there was a span of 16 bases. Germline CDR1 and CDR2: GTSNPN and SVGIG (reference sequence). This CDR3 is 14 amino acids long. This CDR3 is CAWIETGGFYGYTF. In nucleotides, the CDR3 is TGTGCCTGGATAGAAACAGGAGGGTTCTATGGCTACACCTTC.

This rearrangement joins TRBV28 to TRBJ2-7; 10 nucleotides agree with TRBD1. The CDR3 spans 13 residues. Germline values: CDR1 MDHEN, CDR2 SYDVKM. After removal of 6 bases from V and 7 bases from J, the junction contained 6 bases not matched to a gene. DNA for the CDR3: TGTGCCAGCAGAGACAGGGGGCTGTGGGAGCAGTACTTC. Protein sequence: CASRDRGLWEQYF.

The chain employs TRBV6-6 and TRBJ2-7, with D unresolved. Per the germline V gene, CDR1 is MNHNY and CDR2 is SVGAGI (reference sequence). The CDR3 spans 13 residues. V lost 7 bases, J lost 3 bases, and 13 bases lay in between. Here the CDR3 DNA reads TGTGCCAGCACTCCCCCCTCGGGCTACGAGCAGTACTTC. It yields the protein CASTPPSGYEQYF.

This clone was counted a few times. CDR3 residues: CASSLTVGTEAFF. CDR3 nucleotide sequence: TGTGCCAGCAGCCTGACAGTCGGCACTGAAGCTTTCTTT. The chain combines TRBV5-6 with TRBJ1-1, with D possibly TRBD1 on 5 matching bases. Germline V gene lookup returns CDR1 SGHDT and CDR2 YYEEEE. Trimming took 4 bases from V and 4 from J, leaving 11 bases between them. The CDR3 has 13 amino acids. Looking up the rest from reference TRBV5-6 and TRBJ1-1 gives the full variable domain: DAGVTQSPTHLIKTRGQQVTLRCSPKSGHDTVSWYQQALGQGPQFIFQYYEEEERQRGNFPDRFSGHQFPNYSSELNVNALLLGDSALYLCASSLTVGTEAFFGQGTRLTVV.